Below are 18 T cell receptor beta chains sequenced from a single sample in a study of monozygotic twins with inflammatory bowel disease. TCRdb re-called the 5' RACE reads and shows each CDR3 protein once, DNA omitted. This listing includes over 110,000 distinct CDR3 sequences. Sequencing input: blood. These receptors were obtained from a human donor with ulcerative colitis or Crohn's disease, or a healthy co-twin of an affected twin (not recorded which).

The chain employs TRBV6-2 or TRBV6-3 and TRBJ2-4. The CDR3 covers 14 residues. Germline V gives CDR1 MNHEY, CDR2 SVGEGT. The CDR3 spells CASRRGVAKNIQYF.

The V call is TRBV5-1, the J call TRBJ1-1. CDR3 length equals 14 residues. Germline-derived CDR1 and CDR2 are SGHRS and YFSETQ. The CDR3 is CASSFSPGRAEAFF.

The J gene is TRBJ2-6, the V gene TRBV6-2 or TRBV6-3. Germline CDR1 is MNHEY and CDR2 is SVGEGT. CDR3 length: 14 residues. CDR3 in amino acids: CASSYSSGANVLTF.

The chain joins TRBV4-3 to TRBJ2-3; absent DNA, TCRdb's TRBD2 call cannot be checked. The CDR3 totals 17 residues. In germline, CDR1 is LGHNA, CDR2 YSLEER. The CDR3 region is CASSQVPSGVGTDTQYF.

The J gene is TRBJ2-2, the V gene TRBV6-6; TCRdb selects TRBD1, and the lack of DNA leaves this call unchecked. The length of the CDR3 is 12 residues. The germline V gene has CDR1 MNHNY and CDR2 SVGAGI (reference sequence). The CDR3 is CASSTGAGELFF.

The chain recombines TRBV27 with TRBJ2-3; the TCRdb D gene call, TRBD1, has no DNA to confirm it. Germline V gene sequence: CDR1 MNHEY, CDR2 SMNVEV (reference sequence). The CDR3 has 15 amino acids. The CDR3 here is CASSLLEGAKGTQYF.

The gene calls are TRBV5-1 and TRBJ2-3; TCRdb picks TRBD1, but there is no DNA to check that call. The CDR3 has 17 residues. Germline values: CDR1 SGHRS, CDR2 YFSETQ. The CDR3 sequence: CASSLGSGAPGTDTQYF.

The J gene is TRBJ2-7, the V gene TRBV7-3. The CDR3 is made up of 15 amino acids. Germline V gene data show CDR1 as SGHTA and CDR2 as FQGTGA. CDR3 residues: CASSLEAGHTYEQYF.

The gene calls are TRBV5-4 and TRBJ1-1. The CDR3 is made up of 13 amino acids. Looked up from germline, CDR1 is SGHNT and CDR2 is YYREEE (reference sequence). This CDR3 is CASSLGLPTEAFF.

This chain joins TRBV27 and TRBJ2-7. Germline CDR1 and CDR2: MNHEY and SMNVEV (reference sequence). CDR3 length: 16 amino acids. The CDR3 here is CASSLSIGFGSYEQYF.

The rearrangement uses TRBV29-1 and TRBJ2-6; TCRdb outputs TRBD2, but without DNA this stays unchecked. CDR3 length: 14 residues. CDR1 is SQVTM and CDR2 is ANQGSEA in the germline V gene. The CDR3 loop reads CSVGTGGGANVLTF. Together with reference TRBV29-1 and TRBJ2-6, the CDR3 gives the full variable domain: SAVISQKPSRDICQRGTSLTIQCQVDSQVTMMFWYRQQPGQSLTLIATANQGSEATYESGFVIDKFPISRPNLTFSTLTVSNMSPEDSSIYLCSVGTGGGANVLTFGAGSRLTVL.

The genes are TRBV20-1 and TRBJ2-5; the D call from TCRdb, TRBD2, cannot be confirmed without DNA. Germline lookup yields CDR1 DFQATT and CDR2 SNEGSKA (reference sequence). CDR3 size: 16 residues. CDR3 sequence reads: CSALASGGASQETQYF.

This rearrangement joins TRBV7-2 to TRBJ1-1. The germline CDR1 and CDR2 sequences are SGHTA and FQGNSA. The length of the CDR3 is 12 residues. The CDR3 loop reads CASSWEGTEAFF. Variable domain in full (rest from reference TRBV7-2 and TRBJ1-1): GAGVSQSPSNKVTEKGKDVELRCDPISGHTALYWYRQSLGQGLEFLIYFQGNSAPDKSGLPSDRFSAERTGGSVSTLTIQRTQQEDSAVYLCASSWEGTEAFFGQGTRLTVV.

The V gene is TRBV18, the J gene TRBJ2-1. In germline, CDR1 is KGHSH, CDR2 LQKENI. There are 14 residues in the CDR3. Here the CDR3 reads CASSPAGGYNEQFF.

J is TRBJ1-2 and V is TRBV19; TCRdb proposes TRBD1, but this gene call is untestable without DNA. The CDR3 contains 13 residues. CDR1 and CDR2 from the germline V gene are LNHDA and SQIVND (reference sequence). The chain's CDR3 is CASSRTHNYGYTF.

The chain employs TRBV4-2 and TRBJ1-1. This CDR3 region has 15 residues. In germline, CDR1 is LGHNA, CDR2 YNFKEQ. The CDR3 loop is CASSQDTGEGTEAFF.

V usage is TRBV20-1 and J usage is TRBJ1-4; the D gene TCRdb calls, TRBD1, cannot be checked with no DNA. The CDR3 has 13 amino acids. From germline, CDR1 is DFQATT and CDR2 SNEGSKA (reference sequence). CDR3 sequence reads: CSPLQPDNEKLFF.

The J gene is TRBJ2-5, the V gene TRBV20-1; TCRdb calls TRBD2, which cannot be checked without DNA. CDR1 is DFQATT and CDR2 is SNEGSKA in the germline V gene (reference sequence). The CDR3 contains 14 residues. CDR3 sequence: CGSSSGGTQETQYF.